This T cell receptor beta chain originates from a study of CD8 T cells in ankylosing spondylitis. TCRdb reanalysed the 5' RACE reads using MiXCR and keeps one entry per CDR3 protein. Of more than 250,000 distinct CDR3 sequences in the sample, approximately 10% were seen once. CDR1 and CDR2 (germline): ENHRY, SYGVKD. This CDR3 contains 15 residues. Trimming stripped 4 bases from V and 2 bases from J, with 14 bases between. This clonotype has just a few counts. The sample comprised blood, either unsorted or a sorted T cell fraction (not recorded which). The clonotype was recovered from a female donor with ankylosing spondylitis or in good health (not recorded which). V gene TRBV10-3 combines with J gene TRBJ2-5; perhaps D is TRBD1 or TRBD2 (5 bases each). CDR3 region: CAISGKGSPQETQYF. In DNA, the CDR3 is TGTGCCATCAGTGGGAAGGGGAGTCCGCAAGAGACCCAGTACTTC.